This T cell receptor beta chain was found in a study of tumor and adjacent non-tumor tissue in lung cancer. TCRbeta libraries were built with three rounds of nested PCR, modified from ARM-PCR. MiXCR, applied by TCRdb to the multiplex PCR reads, yields one record per CDR3 protein. In the table there are fewer than 120,000 distinct CDR3 sequences, 84% of which are singletons. Study-wide results and caveats: Significantly higher TCR diversity was found in tumor than normal lung. Top 100 clones took a larger repertoire share in normal lung.

Points on this clonotype: No antigen is known for it. The junction and the germline gene differ at one end; a read error may be behind it.

There are 16 residues in the CDR3. Germline CDR1 MNHNY, CDR2 SVGAGI (reference sequence). No cell sorting was done before RNA was extracted from the tissue. Newly diagnosed lung cancer patients had thoracic surgery in China, August–late 2014, without prior chemotherapy. The chain links TRBV6-6 to TRBJ1-1; 9 bases fit TRBD1. The sequencing input was lung tumor tissue. The source is a man aged 65 to 79 with non-small cell lung cancer. This chain's CDR3 is CTSNYSPGQGDTEAFF. The CDR3 DNA follows: TGTACCAGCAATTACTCACCGGGACAGGGAGACACCGAAGCTTTCTTT.